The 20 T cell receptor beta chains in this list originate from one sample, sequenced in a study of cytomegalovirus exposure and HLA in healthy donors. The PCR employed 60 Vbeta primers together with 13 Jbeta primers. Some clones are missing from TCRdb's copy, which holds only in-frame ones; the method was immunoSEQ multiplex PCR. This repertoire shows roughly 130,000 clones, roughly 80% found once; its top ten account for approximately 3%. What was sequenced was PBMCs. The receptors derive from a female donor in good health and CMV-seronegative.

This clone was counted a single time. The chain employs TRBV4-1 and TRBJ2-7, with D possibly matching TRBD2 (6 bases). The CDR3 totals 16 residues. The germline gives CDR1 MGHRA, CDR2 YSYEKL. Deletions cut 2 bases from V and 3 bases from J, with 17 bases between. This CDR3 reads CASSQPARGKGYEQYF. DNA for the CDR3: TGCGCCAGCAGCCAACCCGCGCGGGGTAAGGGCTACGAGCAGTACTTC.

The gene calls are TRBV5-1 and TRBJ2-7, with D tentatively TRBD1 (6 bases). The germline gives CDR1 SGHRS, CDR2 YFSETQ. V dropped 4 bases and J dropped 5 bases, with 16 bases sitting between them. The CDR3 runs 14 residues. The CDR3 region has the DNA TGCGCCAGCAGCAGCCGGGACATGGTCAACGAGCAGTACTTC. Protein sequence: CASSSRDMVNEQYF.

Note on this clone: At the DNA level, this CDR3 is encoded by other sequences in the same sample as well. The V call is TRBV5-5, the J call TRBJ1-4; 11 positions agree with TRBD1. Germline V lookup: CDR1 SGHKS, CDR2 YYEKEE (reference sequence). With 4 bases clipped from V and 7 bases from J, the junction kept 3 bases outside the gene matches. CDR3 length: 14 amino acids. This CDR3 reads CASSLGQGVEKLFF. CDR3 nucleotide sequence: TGTGCCAGCAGCCTGGGACAGGGGGTTGAAAAACTGTTTTTT.

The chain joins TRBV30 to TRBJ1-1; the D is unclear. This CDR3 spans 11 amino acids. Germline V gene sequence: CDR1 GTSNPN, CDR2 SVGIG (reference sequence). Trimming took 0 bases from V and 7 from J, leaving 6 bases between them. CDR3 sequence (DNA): TGTGCCTGGAGTGTAGCCGATGAAGCTTTCTTT. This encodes CAWSVADEAFF.

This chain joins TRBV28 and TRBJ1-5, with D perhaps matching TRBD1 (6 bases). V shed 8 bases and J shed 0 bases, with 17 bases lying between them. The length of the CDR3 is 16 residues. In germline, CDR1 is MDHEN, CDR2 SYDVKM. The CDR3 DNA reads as TGTGCCAGCTCCCGGGGACATTCTTATAGCAATCAGCCCCAGCATTTT. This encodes CASSRGHSYSNQPQHF.

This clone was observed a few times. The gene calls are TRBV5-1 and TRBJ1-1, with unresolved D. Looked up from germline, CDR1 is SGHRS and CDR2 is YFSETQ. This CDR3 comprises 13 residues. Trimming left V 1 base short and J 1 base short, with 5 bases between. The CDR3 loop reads CASSLPGNTEAFF. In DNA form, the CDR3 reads TGCGCCAGCAGCTTGCCGGGGAACACTGAAGCTTTCTTT.

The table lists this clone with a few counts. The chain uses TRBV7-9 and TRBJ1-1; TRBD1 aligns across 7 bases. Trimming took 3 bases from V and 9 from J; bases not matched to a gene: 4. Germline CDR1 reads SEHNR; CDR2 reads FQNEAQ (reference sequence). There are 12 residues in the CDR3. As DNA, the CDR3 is TGTGCCAGCAGCTTGGGGACAGCTCAAGCTTTCTTT. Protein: CASSLGTAQAFF.

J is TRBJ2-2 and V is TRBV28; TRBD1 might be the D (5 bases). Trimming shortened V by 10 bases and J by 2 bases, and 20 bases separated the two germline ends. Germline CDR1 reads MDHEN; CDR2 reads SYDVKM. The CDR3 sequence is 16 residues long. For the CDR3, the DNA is TGTGCCACCCAGGAAAGGGGTTCTATCAACACCGGGGAGCTGTTTTTT. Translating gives CATQERGSINTGELFF.

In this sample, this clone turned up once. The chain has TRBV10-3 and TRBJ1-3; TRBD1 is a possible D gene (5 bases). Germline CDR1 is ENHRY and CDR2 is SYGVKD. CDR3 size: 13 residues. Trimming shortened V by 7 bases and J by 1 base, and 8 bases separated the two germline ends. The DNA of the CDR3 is TGTGCCATCACGGGGGGATCTGGAAACACCATATATTTT. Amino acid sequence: CAITGGSGNTIYF.

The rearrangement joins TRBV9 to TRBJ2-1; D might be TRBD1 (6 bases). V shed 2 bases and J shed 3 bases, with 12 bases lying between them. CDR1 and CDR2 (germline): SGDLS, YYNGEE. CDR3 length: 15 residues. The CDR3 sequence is CASSVSGTNYNEQFF. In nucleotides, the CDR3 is TGTGCCAGCAGCGTCTCCGGGACAAACTACAATGAGCAGTTCTTC.

Here the CDR3 reads CATSRGGDYNEQFF. Written as DNA, the CDR3 is TGTGCCACCTCTCGGGGGGGCGACTACAATGAGCAGTTCTTC. V and J are TRBV19 and TRBJ2-1; 8 nucleotides agree with TRBD2. Trimming took 10 bases from V and 3 from J; bases not matched to a gene: 8. Germline V CDR1 and CDR2: LNHDA, SQIVND (reference sequence). The CDR3 is 14 amino acids.

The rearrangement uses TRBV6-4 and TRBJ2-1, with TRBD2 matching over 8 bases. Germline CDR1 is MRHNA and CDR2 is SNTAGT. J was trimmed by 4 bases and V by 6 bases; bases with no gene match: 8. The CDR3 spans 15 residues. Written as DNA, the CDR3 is TGTGCCAGCAGCACCCTAGCGGGTACTTACAATGAGCAGTTCTTC. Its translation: CASSTLAGTYNEQFF.

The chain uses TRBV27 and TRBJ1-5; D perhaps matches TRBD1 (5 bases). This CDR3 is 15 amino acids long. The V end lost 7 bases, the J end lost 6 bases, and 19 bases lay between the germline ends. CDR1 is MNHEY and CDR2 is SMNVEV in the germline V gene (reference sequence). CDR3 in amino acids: CASKAGLGGVQPQHF. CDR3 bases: TGTGCCAGCAAGGCGGGCCTGGGGGGGGTTCAGCCCCAGCATTTT.

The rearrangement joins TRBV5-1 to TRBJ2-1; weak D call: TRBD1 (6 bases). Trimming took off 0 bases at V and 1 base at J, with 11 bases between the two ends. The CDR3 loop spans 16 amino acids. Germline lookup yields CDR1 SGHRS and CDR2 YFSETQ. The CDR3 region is CASSLGGTTSYNEQFF. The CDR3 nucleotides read TGCGCCAGCAGCTTGGGTGGGACAACTTCCTACAATGAGCAGTTCTTC.

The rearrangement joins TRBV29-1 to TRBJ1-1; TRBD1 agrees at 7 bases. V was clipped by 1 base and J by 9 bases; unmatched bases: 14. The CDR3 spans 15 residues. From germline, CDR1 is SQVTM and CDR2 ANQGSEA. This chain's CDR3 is CSVEARTGRGAKAFF. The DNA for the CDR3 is TGCAGCGTTGAAGCTAGGACAGGTCGAGGAGCCAAAGCTTTCTTT.

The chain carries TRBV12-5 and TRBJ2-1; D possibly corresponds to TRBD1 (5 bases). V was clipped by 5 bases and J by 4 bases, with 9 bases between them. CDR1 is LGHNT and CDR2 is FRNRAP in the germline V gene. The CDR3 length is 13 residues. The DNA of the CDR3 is TGTGCTAGTGGTGAACCAGGGTACAATGAGCAGTTCTTC. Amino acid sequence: CASGEPGYNEQFF.

The CDR3 DNA is TGTGCCAGCAGCGTAGACAGTAGCAATCAGCCCCAGCATTTT. Translated: CASSVDSSNQPQHF. The chain links TRBV9 to TRBJ1-5; D gene unclear. This CDR3 has 14 amino acids. V was shortened by 0 bases and J by 0 bases, with 4 bases between the two germline ends. From germline, CDR1 is SGDLS and CDR2 YYNGEE.

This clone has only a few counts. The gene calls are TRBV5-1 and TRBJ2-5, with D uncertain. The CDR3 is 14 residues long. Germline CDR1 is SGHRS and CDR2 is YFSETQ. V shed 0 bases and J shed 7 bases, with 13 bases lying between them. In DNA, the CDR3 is TGCGCCAGCAGCTTGGATCCGGGTTACCCGACCCAGTACTTC. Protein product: CASSLDPGYPTQYF. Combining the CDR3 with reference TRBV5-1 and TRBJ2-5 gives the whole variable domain KAGVTQTPRYLIKTRGQQVTLSCSPISGHRSVSWYQQTPGQGLQFLFEYFSETQRNKGNFPGRFSGRQFSNSRSEMNVSTLELGDSALYLCASSLDPGYPTQYFGPGTRLLVL.

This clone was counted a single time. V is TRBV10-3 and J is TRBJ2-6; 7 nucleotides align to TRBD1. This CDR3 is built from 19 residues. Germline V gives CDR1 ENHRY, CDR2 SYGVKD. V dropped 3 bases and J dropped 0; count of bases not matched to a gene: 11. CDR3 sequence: CAISEGIGTAASGANVLTF. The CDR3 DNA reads TGTGCCATCAGTGAAGGGATCGGGACAGCTGCCTCTGGGGCCAACGTCCTGACTTTC.

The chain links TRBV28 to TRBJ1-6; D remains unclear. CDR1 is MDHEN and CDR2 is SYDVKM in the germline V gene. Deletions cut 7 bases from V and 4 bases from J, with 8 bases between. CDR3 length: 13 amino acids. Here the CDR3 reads CASIPGYNSPLHF. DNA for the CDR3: TGTGCCAGCATACCAGGTTATAATTCACCCCTCCACTTT. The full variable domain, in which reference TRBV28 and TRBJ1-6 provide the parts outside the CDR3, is DVKVTQSSRYLVKRTGEKVFLECVQDMDHENMFWYRQDPGLGLRLIYFSYDVKMKEKGDIPEGYSVSREKKERFSLILESASTNQTSMYLCASIPGYNSPLHFGNGTRLTVT.